The rows below give T cell receptor beta chains drawn from one sample of a study of graft-versus-host responses after intestinal transplantation. Using immunoSEQ multiplex PCR, the repertoire was profiled, and TCRdb retains in-frame clones only, with some absent. In the table there are over 45,000 clones, 70% to 90% of which are singletons. The source material was PBMCs, sampled 26 days after transplant. The receptors shown here come from a human patient who received an intestinal transplant, so some T cells may come from the graft donor. Each CDR3 is given with its conserved first and last residue. A D gene is named only where the DNA matches it firmly. A row's size may be missing; if present it is once, few, many or a size class.

d_call clone_size j_call v_call cdr3_nt cdr3_aa
TRBD1 . TRBJ1-4 TRBV18 TGTGCCAGCTCCCCACTGGGACAGGGAAGTGAAAAACTGTTTTTT CASSPLGQGSEKLFF
. . TRBJ1-5 TRBV19 TGTGCCAGTAGTATCTGGGGAGGGGCAAGCAATCAGCCCCAGCATTTT CASSIWGGASNQPQHF
. . TRBJ2-2 TRBV5-1 TGCGCCAGCAGCTCGGGGATGGGCCCCAACACCGGGGAGCTGTTTTTT CASSSGMGPNTGELFF
. . TRBJ1-2 TRBV11-2 TGTGCCAGCAGCAAGGACAACCACTATGGCTACACCTTC CASSKDNHYGYTF
. few TRBJ2-6 TRBV6-1 TGTGCCAGCAGTGAAGCCAGCTCTGGGGCCAACGTCCTGACTTTC CASSEASSGANVLTF
. once TRBJ2-3 TRBV7-8 TGTGCCAGCAGCTTAGAACTGTTAGCGGACCCTAGCACAGATACGCAGTATTTT CASSLELLADPSTDTQYF
. . TRBJ2-1 TRBV28 TGTGCCACCGAGTACAATGAGCAGTTCTTC CATEYNEQFF
TRBD1 . TRBJ1-2 TRBV15 TGTGCCACCAGCAGCAACTATACACTACAGGGGGCGGATGGCTACACCTTC CATSSNYTLQGADGYTF
TRBD2 . TRBJ2-7 TRBV28 TGTGCCAGCAGGTACGGGAGCGGGGCTGCCTACGAGCAGTACTTC CASRYGSGAAYEQYF
. once TRBJ2-5 TRBV28 TGTGCCAGCAGTCGGACACCGCCTAACCAAGAGACCCAGTACTTC CASSRTPPNQETQYF
. . TRBJ1-2 TRBV30 TGTGCCTGGAGTAGGCCCGGCGGGTATGGCTACACCTTC CAWSRPGGYGYTF
. once TRBJ2-1 TRBV28 TGTGCCAGCAGTTTATCCCCTTCGGTACTATTCTTC CASSLSPSVLFF
TRBD1 few TRBJ1-3 TRBV6-5 TGTGCCAGCAGCGGGACAGCTGGAAACACCATATATTTT CASSGTAGNTIYF
. . TRBJ1-2 TRBV28 TGTGCCAGCAGTTTAATCAGTAACTATGGCTACACCTTC CASSLISNYGYTF
TRBD1 . TRBJ1-5 TRBV27 TGTGCCAGCAGTTCGACAGGGGGCCCCAATCAGCCCCAGCATTTT CASSSTGGPNQPQHF
TRBD1 . TRBJ2-6 TRBV5-1 TGCGCCAGCAGCAGAACAGGGGCGTCTGGGGCCAACGTCCTGACTTTC CASSRTGASGANVLTF
. . TRBJ2-1 TRBV6-6 TGTGCCAGCAGGGCCGTACGCTTCGTCGGGGGCAATGAGCAGTTCTTC CASRAVRFVGGNEQFF
. . TRBJ2-2 TRBV6-5 TGTGCCAGCAGTTACTCGAGGTTGTGGACCGGGGAGCTGTTTTTT CASSYSRLWTGELFF
. . TRBJ2-7 TRBV9 TGTGCCAGCAGCGTAGCGGCTAACCAGGGGAACGAGCAGTACTTC CASSVAANQGNEQYF
TRBD2 . TRBJ2-3 TRBV4-1 TGCGCCAGCAGCCAAGTCGGATTCGCGGGAGGTCCCTACGATACGCAGTATTTT CASSQVGFAGGPYDTQYF
. few TRBJ2-7 TRBV4-1 TGCGCCAGCAGCCAAGTGGGGGGAAACGGCGAGCAGTACTTC CASSQVGGNGEQYF
. . TRBJ1-1 TRBV28 TGTGCCAGCGGAGGAAATTTGAACACTGAAGCTTTCTTT CASGGNLNTEAFF
. . TRBJ1-1 TRBV7-2 TGTGCCAGCAGCCCCGGTAGGGGGAACACTGAAGCTTTCTTT CASSPGRGNTEAFF
. . TRBJ1-3 TRBV5-4 TGTGCCAGCAGCTTGCCGGGAAACACCATATATTTT CASSLPGNTIYF
. . TRBJ2-5 TRBV2 TGTGCCAGCAGGGAGACAGGCTTCCAAGAGACCCAGTACTTC CASRETGFQETQYF
TRBD2 once TRBJ2-3 TRBV2 TGTGCCAGCAGTGTGGCGGGAGGAGACACAGATACGCAGTATTTT CASSVAGGDTDTQYF
. . TRBJ2-7 TRBV5-4 TGTGCCAGCAGCCGTGGGGGGTACAACGAGCAGTACTTC CASSRGGYNEQYF
. . TRBJ1-5 TRBV12-1 TGTGCCGGTTCAGGGGTATTTCCTTTCGCGAGCAATCAGCCCCAGCATTTT CAGSGVFPFASNQPQHF
TRBD2 . TRBJ2-5 TRBV28 TGTGCCAGCAGTTTATCGTTAGCGGGGCAAGAGACCCAGTACTTC CASSLSLAGQETQYF
. . TRBJ1-5 TRBV6-6 TGTGCCAGCAGATATGGACAGAATAGCAATCAGCCCCAGCATTTT CASRYGQNSNQPQHF
TRBD2 . TRBJ2-1 TRBV18 TGTGCCAGCTCACCTGCCAGCGGGAGTGGCAATGAGCAGTTCTTC CASSPASGSGNEQFF
TRBD1 . TRBJ1-1 TRBV18 TGTGCCAGCTCATCAGGACAGGGGGAAGCTTTCTTT CASSSGQGEAFF
TRBD1 . TRBJ1-4 TRBV5-1 TGCGCCAGCAGCACGGGACAGGGAAATGAAAAACTGTTTTTT CASSTGQGNEKLFF
TRBD1 . TRBJ1-2 TRBV6-1 TGTGCCAGCAAACCAGGGGGGCAGCCTGGCTACACCTTC CASKPGGQPGYTF
. . TRBJ2-5 TRBV27 TGTGCCAGCAGTTTATCAGCTGGTTTGGAGACCCAGTACTTC CASSLSAGLETQYF
TRBD1 . TRBJ2-3 TRBV28 TGTGCCAGCAACCCAGGGGGCCGCACAGATACGCAGTATTTT CASNPGGRTDTQYF
TRBD1 . TRBJ1-2 TRBV6-1 TGTGCCAGCAGGGACAGGGGATGGGAATGGGGTGGCTACACCTTC CASRDRGWEWGGYTF
. . TRBJ2-7 TRBV28 TGTGCCAGCAGAAAACAGGGGCCACCGGGGGACGAGCAGTACTTC CASRKQGPPGDEQYF
. . TRBJ2-3 TRBV4-2 TGTGCCAGCAGCCAAGGGACAGTCTACACAGATACGCAGTATTTT CASSQGTVYTDTQYF
TRBD2 . TRBJ2-1 TRBV9 TGTGCCAGCAGCGCCGGGACTAGCTCGAATGAGCAGTTCTTC CASSAGTSSNEQFF
TRBD1 . TRBJ1-1 TRBV27 TGTGCCAGCAGTCCGGTAGGGACAGGCGGCACTGAAGCTTTCTTT CASSPVGTGGTEAFF
TRBD1 once TRBJ2-7 TRBV7-6 TGTGCCAGCAGCTTTCCCCCCATCTACGACAGGGCGAACTCCTACGAGCAGTACTTC CASSFPPIYDRANSYEQYF
TRBD1 once TRBJ2-1 TRBV9 TGTGCCAGCAGCGTTAATGGGGACAGGGTCAATGAGCAGTTCTTC CASSVNGDRVNEQFF
. . TRBJ2-7 TRBV5-6 TGTGCCAGCAGCTTGCCTGGCGGCTCCTACGAGCAGTACTTC CASSLPGGSYEQYF
TRBD1 . TRBJ2-5 TRBV4-1 TGCGCCAGCAGCCAAGTTCTAACAGGGGGCAGGGAGACCCAGTACTTC CASSQVLTGGRETQYF
. . TRBJ2-2 TRBV11-1 TGTGCCAGCAGCTTATACAGGGCGAACACCGGGGAGCTGTTTTTT CASSLYRANTGELFF
. . TRBJ1-2 TRBV5-6 TGTGCCAGCAGCTTACAGGGTTTGGGGGACTATGGCTACACCTTC CASSLQGLGDYGYTF
TRBD1 . TRBJ2-6 TRBV6-1 TGTGCCAGCAGTGCTTATGAAGGACAGGGTGTAGCTGGGGCCAACGTCCTGACTTTC CASSAYEGQGVAGANVLTF
. . TRBJ1-5 TRBV27 TGTGCCAGCAGGATAGGAGGGTCGGGCCAGCCCCAGCATTTT CASRIGGSGQPQHF